A selection of T cell receptor beta chains follows, all from one sample in a study of blood T cell repertoires in COVID-19. Profiling relied on immunoSEQ multiplex PCR, and the TCRdb table lists in-frame clones only, not all of them. The sample has roughly 200,000 clones, over 75% seen once. Sequenced input: peripheral blood. The source of these receptors is a man aged 50-60 years with acute or convalescent COVID-19. CDR3s include the opening cysteine and the closing phenylalanine or tryptophan. Fields, in order: V gene, D gene, clone size, J gene, CDR3 DNA, CDR3 protein. The D gene is left open where the match is weak. A row's size may be missing; if present it is once, few, many or a size class.

V gene: TRBV2; D gene: TRBD1; clone size: once; J gene: TRBJ2-7; CDR3 DNA: TGTGCCAGCAGTGAAGTCAGGGGGAACTCCTACGAGCAGTACTTC; CDR3 protein: CASSEVRGNSYEQYF
V gene: TRBV18; D gene: TRBD1; clone size: .; J gene: TRBJ2-1; CDR3 DNA: TGTGCCAGCTCCCAAATTACGGGACAGGGGTCGGGAAATGAGCAGTTCTTC; CDR3 protein: CASSQITGQGSGNEQFF
V gene: TRBV6-5; D gene: TRBD1; clone size: .; J gene: TRBJ1-1; CDR3 DNA: TGTGCCAGCAGGAAATACAGGGGCGCTGAAGCTTTCTTT; CDR3 protein: CASRKYRGAEAFF
V gene: TRBV19; D gene: TRBD2; clone size: .; J gene: TRBJ2-3; CDR3 DNA: TGTGCCAGTAGCCGGACTAGCGGGAGGGCTAGCACAGATACGCAGTATTTT; CDR3 protein: CASSRTSGRASTDTQYF
V gene: TRBV28; D gene: .; clone size: .; J gene: TRBJ2-3; CDR3 DNA: TGTGCCAGCAGAGGCAGGGGTGGCACAGATACGCAGTATTTT; CDR3 protein: CASRGRGGTDTQYF
V gene: TRBV19; D gene: TRBD2; clone size: .; J gene: TRBJ2-2; CDR3 DNA: TGTGCCAGTAGGAATTCGGGACTAGCGGGAGAGACCGGGGAGCTGTTTTTT; CDR3 protein: CASRNSGLAGETGELFF
V gene: TRBV6-5; D gene: TRBD1; clone size: .; J gene: TRBJ2-1; CDR3 DNA: TGTGCCAGCACGGGACAGGGACTAACTAATGAGCAGTTCTTC; CDR3 protein: CASTGQGLTNEQFF
V gene: TRBV2; D gene: TRBD1; clone size: .; J gene: TRBJ2-5; CDR3 DNA: TGTGCCAGCAGCGTCAGGGGGGAGACCCAGTACTTC; CDR3 protein: CASSVRGETQYF
V gene: TRBV27; D gene: .; clone size: .; J gene: TRBJ1-5; CDR3 DNA: TGTGCCAGCAGTCTCCTAACAGGGTCACGGCCCCAGCATTTT; CDR3 protein: CASSLLTGSRPQHF
V gene: TRBV9; D gene: TRBD2; clone size: once; J gene: TRBJ2-5; CDR3 DNA: TGTGCCAGCAGCAAGGGACTAGCGGGGCAAGAGACCCAGTACTTC; CDR3 protein: CASSKGLAGQETQYF
V gene: TRBV7-3; D gene: .; clone size: .; J gene: TRBJ2-3; CDR3 DNA: TGTGCCAGCAGCCCCTCCGGGACATACCCCACAGATACGCAGTATTTT; CDR3 protein: CASSPSGTYPTDTQYF
V gene: TRBV14; D gene: .; clone size: .; J gene: TRBJ2-1; CDR3 DNA: TGTGCCAGCAGCCACCCGCGGGGGCCGTTAAACAATGAGCAGTTCTTC; CDR3 protein: CASSHPRGPLNNEQFF
V gene: TRBV29-1; D gene: TRBD1; clone size: once; J gene: TRBJ2-5; CDR3 DNA: TGCAGCGTTGGAGGGACAGGGATGGAGACCCAGTACTTC; CDR3 protein: CSVGGTGMETQYF
V gene: TRBV5-1; D gene: TRBD1; clone size: .; J gene: TRBJ1-4; CDR3 DNA: TGCGCCAGCAGCCTTACGACAGGGCCGCCCCACACTGTGGATGAAAAACTGTTTTTT; CDR3 protein: CASSLTTGPPHTVDEKLFF
V gene: TRBV2; D gene: .; clone size: .; J gene: TRBJ1-6; CDR3 DNA: TGTGCCAGCAGTGAAGGCAGACTTAATTCACCCCTCCACTTT; CDR3 protein: CASSEGRLNSPLHF
V gene: TRBV18; D gene: TRBD2; clone size: .; J gene: TRBJ2-3; CDR3 DNA: TGTGCCAGCTCACCGGGGTACCCTGGACTAGCGGACCGCACAGATACGCAGTATTTT; CDR3 protein: CASSPGYPGLADRTDTQYF
V gene: TRBV6-4; D gene: TRBD1; clone size: .; J gene: TRBJ2-1; CDR3 DNA: TGTGCCAGCAGCGGGACAGGGGGCAATGAGCAGTTCTTC; CDR3 protein: CASSGTGGNEQFF
V gene: TRBV11-2; D gene: TRBD2; clone size: .; J gene: TRBJ2-3; CDR3 DNA: TGTGCCAGCAGCTACCGGGGGGGCCGGGTGGATACGCAGTATTTT; CDR3 protein: CASSYRGGRVDTQYF
V gene: TRBV11-2; D gene: .; clone size: .; J gene: TRBJ1-2; CDR3 DNA: TGTGCCAGCAGCTTACAGGGTGAGCATGGCTACACCTTC; CDR3 protein: CASSLQGEHGYTF
V gene: TRBV9; D gene: .; clone size: .; J gene: TRBJ2-1; CDR3 DNA: TGTGCCAGCAGCGAGGGACTCCTCCCCTACAATGAGCAGTTCTTC; CDR3 protein: CASSEGLLPYNEQFF
V gene: TRBV15; D gene: .; clone size: .; J gene: TRBJ2-2; CDR3 DNA: TGTGCCACCAGCAGAGATAGAGGGGAGGTCACCGGGGAGCTGTTTTTT; CDR3 protein: CATSRDRGEVTGELFF
V gene: TRBV6-5; D gene: TRBD2; clone size: .; J gene: TRBJ2-1; CDR3 DNA: TGTGCCAGCAACCGACTAGCGGGGGGTCTCGATGAGCAGTTCTTC; CDR3 protein: CASNRLAGGLDEQFF
V gene: TRBV9; D gene: TRBD1; clone size: .; J gene: TRBJ1-1; CDR3 DNA: TGTGCCAGCAGCCCAGGGGGGACAGGGGGCTTTACTGAAGCTTTCTTT; CDR3 protein: CASSPGGTGGFTEAFF
V gene: TRBV24-1; D gene: TRBD1; clone size: once; J gene: TRBJ2-2; CDR3 DNA: TGTGCCACCAGTGAGGGGACAGGAGGTAACACCGGGGAGCTGTTTTTT; CDR3 protein: CATSEGTGGNTGELFF
V gene: TRBV6-6; D gene: .; clone size: .; J gene: TRBJ1-5; CDR3 DNA: TGTGCCAGCAGTCACCGGACAGTTTCCATTAATCAGCCCCAGCATTTT; CDR3 protein: CASSHRTVSINQPQHF
V gene: TRBV6-5; D gene: .; clone size: .; J gene: TRBJ1-3; CDR3 DNA: TGTGCCACAACTCCAGGGTTCTCTGGAAACACCATATATTTT; CDR3 protein: CATTPGFSGNTIYF
V gene: TRBV2; D gene: .; clone size: .; J gene: TRBJ1-1; CDR3 DNA: TGTGCCAGCACCGGACAAACGAACACTGAAGCTTTCTTT; CDR3 protein: CASTGQTNTEAFF
V gene: TRBV14; D gene: .; clone size: .; J gene: TRBJ1-1; CDR3 DNA: TGTGCCACCAAGGCGGGGGACCTGAACACTGAAGCTTTCTTT; CDR3 protein: CATKAGDLNTEAFF
V gene: TRBV7-3; D gene: TRBD2; clone size: .; J gene: TRBJ2-1; CDR3 DNA: TGTGCCAGCAGCTCCCCGGGACTAGCTAATGAGCAGTTCTTC; CDR3 protein: CASSSPGLANEQFF
V gene: TRBV9; D gene: .; clone size: .; J gene: TRBJ2-2; CDR3 DNA: TGTGCCAGCAGCCCGGCAGACAGAAACACCGGGGAGCTGTTTTTT; CDR3 protein: CASSPADRNTGELFF
V gene: TRBV7-7; D gene: TRBD2; clone size: .; J gene: TRBJ2-1; CDR3 DNA: TGTGCTAGCAGCTTAAGCGGGGTTCCCTACAATGAGCAGTTCTTC; CDR3 protein: CASSLSGVPYNEQFF
V gene: TRBV2; D gene: .; clone size: .; J gene: TRBJ2-1; CDR3 DNA: TGTGCCAGCAGGGAGGTGGGAGTTAGCTATGAGCAGTTCTTC; CDR3 protein: CASREVGVSYEQFF
V gene: TRBV7-8; D gene: .; clone size: .; J gene: TRBJ1-1; CDR3 DNA: TGTGCCAGCAGCTCTAGGGGTCCGGTGAACACTGAAGCTTTCTTT; CDR3 protein: CASSSRGPVNTEAFF
V gene: TRBV9; D gene: .; clone size: .; J gene: TRBJ1-4; CDR3 DNA: TGTGCCAGCAGCGCAGGACAGTGGGATAATGAAAAACTGTTTTTT; CDR3 protein: CASSAGQWDNEKLFF
V gene: TRBV19; D gene: TRBD1; clone size: .; J gene: TRBJ1-5; CDR3 DNA: TGTGCCAGTAGTATAGATGGGACAGGACACCGCGTTGGGAATCCCCAGCATTTT; CDR3 protein: CASSIDGTGHRVGNPQHF
V gene: TRBV7-2; D gene: .; clone size: .; J gene: TRBJ1-1; CDR3 DNA: TGTGCCAGCAGCTCGTACAGGGAAGGAACTGAAGCTTTCTTT; CDR3 protein: CASSSYREGTEAFF
V gene: TRBV2; D gene: .; clone size: .; J gene: TRBJ1-2; CDR3 DNA: TGTGCCAGCAGCCCAGACGGAGGCTATGGCTACACCTTC; CDR3 protein: CASSPDGGYGYTF
V gene: TRBV6-1; D gene: TRBD1; clone size: .; J gene: TRBJ2-5; CDR3 DNA: TGTGCCAGCAGTGAACCCATTCTTCAGGGGGCTCGAGAGACCCAGTACTTC; CDR3 protein: CASSEPILQGARETQYF
V gene: TRBV5-5; D gene: TRBD2; clone size: .; J gene: TRBJ2-1; CDR3 DNA: TGTGCCAGCAGCCCATACCGGACTAGCGAGGACAATGAGCAGTTCTTC; CDR3 protein: CASSPYRTSEDNEQFF
V gene: TRBV27; D gene: .; clone size: .; J gene: TRBJ2-3; CDR3 DNA: TGTGCCAGCAGGGGCCTCGCCGCGACAAATACGCAGTATTTT; CDR3 protein: CASRGLAATNTQYF
V gene: TRBV7-9; D gene: TRBD2; clone size: .; J gene: TRBJ2-3; CDR3 DNA: TGTGCCAGCATCCTGGGGGCTAGCGGGGGAGTTCGCACAGATACGCAGTATTTT; CDR3 protein: CASILGASGGVRTDTQYF